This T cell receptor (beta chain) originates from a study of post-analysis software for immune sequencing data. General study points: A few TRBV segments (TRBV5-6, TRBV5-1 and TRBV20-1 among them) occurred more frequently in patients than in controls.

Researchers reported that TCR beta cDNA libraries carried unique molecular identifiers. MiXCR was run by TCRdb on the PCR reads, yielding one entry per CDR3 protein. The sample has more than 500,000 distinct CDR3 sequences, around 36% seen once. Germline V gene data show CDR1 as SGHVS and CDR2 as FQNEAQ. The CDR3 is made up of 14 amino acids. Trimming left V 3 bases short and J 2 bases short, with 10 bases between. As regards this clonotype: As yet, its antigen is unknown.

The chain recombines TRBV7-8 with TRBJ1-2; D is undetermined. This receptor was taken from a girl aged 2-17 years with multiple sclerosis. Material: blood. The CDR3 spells CASSLARKNYGYTF. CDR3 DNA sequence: TGTGCCAGCAGCTTGGCCAGAAAGAACTATGGCTACACCTTC.